A selection of T cell receptor beta chains follows, all from one sample in a study of blood T cell repertoires in COVID-19. Using immunoSEQ multiplex PCR, the repertoire was profiled, and TCRdb retains in-frame clones only, with some absent. This sample has a few hundred thousand clones, with approximately 77% found just once. What was sequenced was peripheral blood. The receptors stem from a woman between 18 and 29 years old with acute or convalescent COVID-19. CDR3s include the opening cysteine and the closing phenylalanine or tryptophan. D genes are given only for firm matches. Some rows have no size entry. The others give once, few or many, or a class for an expanded clone.

J,size,D,V,DNA,CDR3
TRBJ2-3,NA,NA,TRBV27,TGTGCCAGCACGGGATGGGTTGGGAGTAGCACAGATACGCAGTATTTT,CASTGWVGSSTDTQYF
TRBJ2-3,few,TRBD2,TRBV13,TGTGCCAGCAGCTCATTAGCGGGAGATATCACAGATACGCAGTATTTT,CASSSLAGDITDTQYF
TRBJ1-1,NA,NA,TRBV25-1,TGTGCCAGCAGTGAATGGGACTCCCGCATGAACACTGAAGCTTTCTTT,CASSEWDSRMNTEAFF
TRBJ2-5,NA,NA,TRBV3-1/TRBV3-2,TGTGCCAGCAGCCCCAAAGAGAGGCAAGAGACCCAGTACTTC,CASSPKERQETQYF
TRBJ2-3,NA,TRBD1,TRBV6-5,TGTGCCAGCAGAACGGACAGGCGCACAGATACGCAGTATTTT,CASRTDRRTDTQYF
TRBJ2-3,NA,NA,TRBV27,TGTGCCAGCAGTTTAGCGGGAAGCACAGATACGCAGTATTTT,CASSLAGSTDTQYF
TRBJ2-7,NA,NA,TRBV7-2,TGTGCCAGCAGCTTATCATTCCATGGCACCTACGAGCAGTACTTC,CASSLSFHGTYEQYF
TRBJ1-3,NA,NA,TRBV21-1,TGTGCCAGCAGCAAAGATGACAGGAGGTCCTCTGGAAACACCATATATTTT,CASSKDDRRSSGNTIYF
TRBJ1-1,NA,NA,TRBV6-1,TGTGCCAGCAGTGAAATCCAGGCTTTCACTGAAGCTTTCTTT,CASSEIQAFTEAFF
TRBJ1-4,NA,NA,TRBV2,TGTGCCAGCAGTGAGGGTCAGGGAATGGCGGTTAATGAAAAACTGTTTTTT,CASSEGQGMAVNEKLFF
TRBJ1-4,NA,TRBD1,TRBV7-9,TGTGCCAGCAGCACGCGATCCTTGCAGGGGGCGACTAATGAAAAACTGTTTTTT,CASSTRSLQGATNEKLFF
TRBJ1-6,NA,NA,TRBV28,TGTGCCAGCAGTTTACGTTCCTTACTTCCACCCCTCCACTTT,CASSLRSLLPPLHF
TRBJ2-1,few,TRBD2,TRBV7-3,TGTGCCAGCAGCTTGGCCGGGACTAGCGGGAGAGATAATGAGCAGTTCTTC,CASSLAGTSGRDNEQFF
TRBJ2-7,NA,NA,TRBV4-1,TGCGCCAGCAGCCACCTAGGTGTACGCTCCTACGAGCAGTACTTC,CASSHLGVRSYEQYF
TRBJ2-1,NA,NA,TRBV7-2,TGTGCCAGCAGCTCAAGATTAGCCCGGGAAGGTCGCAATGAGCAGTTCTTC,CASSSRLAREGRNEQFF
TRBJ2-5,NA,TRBD2,TRBV4-3,TGCGCCAGCAGCCAAGTTCCGGGAGGGGGAGAGACCCAGTACTTC,CASSQVPGGGETQYF
TRBJ2-7,NA,TRBD2,TRBV10-3,TGTGCCATCAGTGGCGCTAGCGGATACTCCTACGAGCAGTACTTC,CAISGASGYSYEQYF
TRBJ2-1,NA,TRBD2,TRBV25-1,TGTGCCAGCAGTGCGCGGTTGATGGCGGGAGGGGAAGCTGAGCAGTTCTTC,CASSARLMAGGEAEQFF
TRBJ2-2,NA,NA,TRBV18,TGTGCCAGCTCCTTACTAGCTACCACGGGAACCGGGGAGCTGTTTTTT,CASSLLATTGTGELFF
TRBJ1-1,NA,NA,TRBV30,TGTGCCTGGCACCCAATGGCAGGCTACAACATGAACACTGAAGCTTTCTTT,CAWHPMAGYNMNTEAFF
TRBJ1-2,NA,TRBD1,TRBV5-6,TGTGCCAGCAGCCCAATCAACAGGGGCAATGGCTACACCTTC,CASSPINRGNGYTF
TRBJ2-1,NA,NA,TRBV7-8,TGTGCCAGCAGTACCCCAGAACAGGGAGGGAGCTCCTACAATGAGCAGTTCTTC,CASSTPEQGGSSYNEQFF
TRBJ2-3,NA,TRBD2,TRBV7-2,TGTGCCAGCAGCCTGAGGACTAGCGGGTTAAGGCTGGCAGATACGCAGTATTTT,CASSLRTSGLRLADTQYF
TRBJ1-1,NA,TRBD1,TRBV10-3,TGTGCCACCTTTACAGGGGAGAACACTGAAGCTTTCTTT,CATFTGENTEAFF
TRBJ2-2,NA,NA,TRBV6-5,TGTGCCAGCAGTCCAACCCTGGGGCTAGGGGAGCTGTTTTTT,CASSPTLGLGELFF
TRBJ2-2,once,NA,TRBV24-1,TGTGCCACCAGCAACAGGCAAACCGGGGAGCTGTTTTTT,CATSNRQTGELFF
TRBJ1-6,NA,TRBD1,TRBV3-1/TRBV3-2,TGTGCCAGCAGCCCCCTGACAGGGGGCCATTCACCCCTCCACTTT,CASSPLTGGHSPLHF
TRBJ2-3,NA,TRBD2,TRBV4-3,TGCGCCAGCAGCCAAGACCTAGCGGGAGAGTTCACAGATACGCAGTATTTT,CASSQDLAGEFTDTQYF
TRBJ2-1,NA,TRBD2,TRBV12-5,TGTGCTAGTGGTTTGGTGACTAGCGGACCGATTTACTCCTACAATGAGCAGTTCTTC,CASGLVTSGPIYSYNEQFF
TRBJ2-2,NA,TRBD2,TRBV10-1,TGCGCCAGCAGTCCTACTAATGGACTAGCGGGAGGGAACACCGGGGAGCTGTTTTTT,CASSPTNGLAGGNTGELFF
TRBJ2-2,NA,NA,TRBV6-2/TRBV6-3,TGTGCCAGCAGTTACTGGCAGGGGAAAGACACCGGGAAGCTGTTTTTT,CASSYWQGKDTGKLFF
TRBJ2-2,NA,TRBD2,TRBV27,TGTGCCAGCAGTTTCTTAGCGGGAGGACGAAACACCGGGGAGCTGTTTTTT,CASSFLAGGRNTGELFF
TRBJ2-1,once,NA,TRBV12-3/TRBV12-4,TGTGCCAGCAGTTTTCTCCCCCATGAGCAGTTCTTC,CASSFLPHEQFF
TRBJ1-2,NA,TRBD1,TRBV7-2,TGTGCCAGCAGCTTAGACGGGACAGCATATGGCTACACCTTC,CASSLDGTAYGYTF
TRBJ1-1,few,NA,TRBV11-2,TGTGCCAGCCCTCTTTTAAACACTGAAGCTTTCTTT,CASPLLNTEAFF
TRBJ2-5,NA,TRBD2,TRBV18,TGTGCCAGCTCACCCGCGGGAGACGGTGAGACCCAGTACTTC,CASSPAGDGETQYF
TRBJ2-4,NA,TRBD1,TRBV19,TGTGCCAGTAGTGCTAAGACAGGGTCAACCAAAAACATTCAGTACTTC,CASSAKTGSTKNIQYF
TRBJ2-7,once,NA,TRBV20-1,TGCAGTGCTAGAGACGCCTACGAGCAGTACTTC,CSARDAYEQYF
TRBJ2-2,NA,TRBD1,TRBV5-1,TGCGCCAGCAGCTTGGCCGGACAGGGGGCGAACACCGGGGAGCTGTTTTTT,CASSLAGQGANTGELFF
TRBJ1-1,NA,NA,TRBV5-1,TGCGCCAGCAATTATTTAGAGCTGAACACTGAAGCTTTCTTT,CASNYLELNTEAFF
TRBJ1-2,NA,NA,TRBV30,TGTGCCTGGAGTTTAGGTGGAGCCTATGGCTACACCTTC,CAWSLGGAYGYTF
TRBJ2-7,NA,TRBD1,TRBV29-1,TGCAGCGGGGGGACAGGAGACTACGAGCAGTACTTC,CSGGTGDYEQYF
TRBJ2-7,NA,NA,TRBV19,TGTGCCAGTAGTACAGACAGCTCCTACGAGCAGTACTTC,CASSTDSSYEQYF
TRBJ1-2,NA,TRBD1,TRBV28,TGTGCCAGCAGGCTTCCCGGGACAGCCTATGGCTACACCTTC,CASRLPGTAYGYTF
TRBJ2-1,once,NA,TRBV21-1,TGTGCCAGCAGCGCCGGACCGACTAGCGGCAAAACCTACAATGAGCAGTTCTTC,CASSAGPTSGKTYNEQFF
TRBJ2-5,NA,NA,TRBV14,TGTGCCAGCAGCCAAGATGGGGCGAGGAGGGCCCAGTACTTC,CASSQDGARRAQYF
TRBJ2-1,NA,NA,TRBV4-2,TGTGCCAGCAGCCGAGTTTACAATGAGCAGTTCTTC,CASSRVYNEQFF
TRBJ2-1,NA,TRBD2,TRBV10-3,TGTGCCATCAGTGGCGGGACTAGTGTTAACAACGAGCAGTTCTTC,CAISGGTSVNNEQFF
TRBJ2-2,NA,TRBD1,TRBV5-1,TGCGCCAGCAGCTCGACCGGGACAGGGTACACCGGGGAGCTGTTTTTT,CASSSTGTGYTGELFF
TRBJ2-2,NA,TRBD1,TRBV25-1,TGTGCCAGCAGTGAATTTTTTGGGGGACAGGGCACCGGGGAGCTGTTTTTT,CASSEFFGGQGTGELFF
TRBJ2-7,NA,TRBD1,TRBV5-6,TGTGCCAGCAGCGCTCAGGACAGGGGTATCTACGAGCAGTACTTC,CASSAQDRGIYEQYF
TRBJ2-1,NA,NA,TRBV18,TGTGCCAGCTCAATCCGCCAGGGGCCCTACAATGAGCAGTTCTTC,CASSIRQGPYNEQFF
TRBJ1-6,NA,TRBD1,TRBV4-3,TGCGCCAGCAGCCACGGACAGGGCTATAATTCACCCCTCCACTTT,CASSHGQGYNSPLHF
TRBJ1-1,NA,NA,TRBV3-1/TRBV3-2,TGTGCCAGCAGCCAACTACAGGGAACCGGCACTGAAGCTTTCTTT,CASSQLQGTGTEAFF
TRBJ2-7,few,NA,TRBV5-5,TGTGCCAGCAGCTACCGGGACTCTAGAACCTACGAGCAGTACTTC,CASSYRDSRTYEQYF